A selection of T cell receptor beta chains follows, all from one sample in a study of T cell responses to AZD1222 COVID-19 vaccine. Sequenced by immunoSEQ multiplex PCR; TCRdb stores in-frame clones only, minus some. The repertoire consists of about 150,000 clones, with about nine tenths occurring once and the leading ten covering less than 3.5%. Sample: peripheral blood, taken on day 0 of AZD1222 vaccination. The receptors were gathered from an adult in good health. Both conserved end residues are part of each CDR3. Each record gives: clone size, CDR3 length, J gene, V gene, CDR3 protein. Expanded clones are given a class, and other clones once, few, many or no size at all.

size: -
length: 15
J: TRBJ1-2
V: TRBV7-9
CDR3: CASSLMSRGPYGYTF

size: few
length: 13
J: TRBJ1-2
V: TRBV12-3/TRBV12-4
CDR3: CASSTQGTNGYTF

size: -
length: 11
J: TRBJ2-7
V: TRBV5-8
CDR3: CASTSVGEQYF

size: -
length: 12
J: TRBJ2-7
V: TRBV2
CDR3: CASRAGGHEQYF

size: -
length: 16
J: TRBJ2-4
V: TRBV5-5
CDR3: CASSLRADRAKNIQYF

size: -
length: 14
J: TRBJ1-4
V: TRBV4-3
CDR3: CASSQEALGEKLFF

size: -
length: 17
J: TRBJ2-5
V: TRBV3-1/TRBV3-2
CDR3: CASSQDWLAGGVETQYF

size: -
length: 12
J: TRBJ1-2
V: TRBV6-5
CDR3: CASTAGGYGYTF

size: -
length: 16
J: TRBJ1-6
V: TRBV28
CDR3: CASVSTHRGGQAPLHF

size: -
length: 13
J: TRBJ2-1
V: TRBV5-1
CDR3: CASSLDSYNEQFF

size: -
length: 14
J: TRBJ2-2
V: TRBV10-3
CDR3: CAIKPGEDTGELFF

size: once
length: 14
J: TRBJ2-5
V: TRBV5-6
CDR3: CASSSTGLGETQYF

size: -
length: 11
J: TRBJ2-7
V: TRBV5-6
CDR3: CASSAAYEQYF

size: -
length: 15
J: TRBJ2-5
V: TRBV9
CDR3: CASSVAGRVSETQYF

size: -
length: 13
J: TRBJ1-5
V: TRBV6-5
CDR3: CASSYSSNQPQHF

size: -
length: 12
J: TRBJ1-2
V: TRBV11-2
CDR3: CASSLVIGGYTF

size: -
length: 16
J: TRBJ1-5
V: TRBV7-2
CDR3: CASSRDILGSNQPQHF

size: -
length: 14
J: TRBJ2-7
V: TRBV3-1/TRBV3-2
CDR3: CASSQGGRGGEQYF

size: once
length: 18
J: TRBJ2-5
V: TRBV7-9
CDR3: CASSTTPLTSGGGETQYF

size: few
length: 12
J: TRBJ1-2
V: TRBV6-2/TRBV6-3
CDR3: CASSRTGEGYTF

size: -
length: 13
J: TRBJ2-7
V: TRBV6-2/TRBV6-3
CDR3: CASSERDYYEQYF

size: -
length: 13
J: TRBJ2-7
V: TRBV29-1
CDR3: CSVEPRQGYEQYF

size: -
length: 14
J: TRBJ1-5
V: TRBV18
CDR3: CASSRQGSDQPQHF

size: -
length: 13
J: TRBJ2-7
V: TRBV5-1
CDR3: CASSTGQGYEQYF

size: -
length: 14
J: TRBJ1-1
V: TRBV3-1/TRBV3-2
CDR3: CASSQDVGMAEAFF

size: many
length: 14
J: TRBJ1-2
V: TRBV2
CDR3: CASTDSLSNYGYTF

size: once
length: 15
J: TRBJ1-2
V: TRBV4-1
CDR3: CASSQESTGSYGYTF

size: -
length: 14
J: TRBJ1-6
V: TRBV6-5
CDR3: CASSRGGEYSPLHF

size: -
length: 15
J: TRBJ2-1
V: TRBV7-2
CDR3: CASSFMSGGYNEQFF

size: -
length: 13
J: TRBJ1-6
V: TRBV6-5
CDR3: CAGDRGVGSPLHF

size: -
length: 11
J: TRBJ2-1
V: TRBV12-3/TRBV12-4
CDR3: CASRTKYEQFF

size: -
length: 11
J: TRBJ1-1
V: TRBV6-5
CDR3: CASEGVSEAFF

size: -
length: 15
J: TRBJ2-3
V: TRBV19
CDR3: CASSLLAARTDTQYF

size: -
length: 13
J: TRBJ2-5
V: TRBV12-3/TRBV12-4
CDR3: CASRKDSQETQYF

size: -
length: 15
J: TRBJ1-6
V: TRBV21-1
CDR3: CASSPPAGLHSPLHF

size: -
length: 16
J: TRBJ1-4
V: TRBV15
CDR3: CATSRDLGTGGEKLFF

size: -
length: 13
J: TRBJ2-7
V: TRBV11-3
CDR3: CASSLDWGNEQYF

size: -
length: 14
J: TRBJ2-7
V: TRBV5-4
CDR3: CASSFEGLAREQYF

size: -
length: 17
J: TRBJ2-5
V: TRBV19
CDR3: CASSSIMSRGEQETQYF

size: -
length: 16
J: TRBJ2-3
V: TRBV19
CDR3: CASRERGNQWTDTQYF